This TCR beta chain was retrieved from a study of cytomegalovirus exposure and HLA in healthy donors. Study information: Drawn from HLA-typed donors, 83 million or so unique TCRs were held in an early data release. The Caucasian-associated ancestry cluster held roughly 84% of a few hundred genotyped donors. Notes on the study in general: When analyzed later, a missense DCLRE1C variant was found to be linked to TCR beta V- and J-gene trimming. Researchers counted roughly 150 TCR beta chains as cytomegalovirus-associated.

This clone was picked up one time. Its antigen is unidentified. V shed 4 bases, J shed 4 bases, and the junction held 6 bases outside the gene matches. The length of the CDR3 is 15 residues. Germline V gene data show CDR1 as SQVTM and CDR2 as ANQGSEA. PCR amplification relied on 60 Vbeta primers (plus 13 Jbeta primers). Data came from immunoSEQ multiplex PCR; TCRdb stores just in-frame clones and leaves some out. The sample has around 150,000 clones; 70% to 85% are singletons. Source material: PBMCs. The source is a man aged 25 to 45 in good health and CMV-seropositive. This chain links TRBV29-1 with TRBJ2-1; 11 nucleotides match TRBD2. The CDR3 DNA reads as TGCAGCGTTGCCCCCCTAGCGGGGGGTTACAATGAGCAGTTCTTC. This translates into CSVAPLAGGYNEQFF.